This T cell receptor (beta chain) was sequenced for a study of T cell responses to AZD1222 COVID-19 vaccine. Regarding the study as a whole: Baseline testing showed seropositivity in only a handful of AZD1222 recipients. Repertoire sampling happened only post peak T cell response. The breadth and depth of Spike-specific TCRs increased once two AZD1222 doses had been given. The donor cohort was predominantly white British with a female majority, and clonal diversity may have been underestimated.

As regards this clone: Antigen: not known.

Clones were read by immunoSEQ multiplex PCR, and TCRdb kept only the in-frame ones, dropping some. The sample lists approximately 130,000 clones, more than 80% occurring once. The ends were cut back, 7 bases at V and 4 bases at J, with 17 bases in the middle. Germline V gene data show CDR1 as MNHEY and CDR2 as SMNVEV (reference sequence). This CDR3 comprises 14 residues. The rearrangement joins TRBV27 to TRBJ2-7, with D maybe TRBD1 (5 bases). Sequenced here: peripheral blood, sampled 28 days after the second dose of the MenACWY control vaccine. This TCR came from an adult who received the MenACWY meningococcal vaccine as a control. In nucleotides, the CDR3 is TGTGCCAGCAACCTTGCGTCAGGGCTGTACGAGCAGTACTTC. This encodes CASNLASGLYEQYF.